The sample holds many counts of the clone carrying this T cell receptor beta chain. Antigen: not known. The sample originates from a study of T cell clonality in common variable immunodeficiency. The protocol was immunoSEQ multiplex PCR, while the TCRdb copy is restricted to in-frame clones and leaves out a portion. Altogether roughly 32,000 clones were found in the sample, and no singletons occur. General study findings and limits: Fewer TCRbeta clones were shared among CVID subjects than controls. Reportedly, TCR beta sequences from common variable immunodeficiency showed fewer deletions and N-nucleotide insertions.

Material for sequencing was peripheral blood mononuclear cells. The TCR was taken from a human donor with common variable immunodeficiency.

The sequenced part of the CDR3 DNA is TGCGCCAGCAGCCTGCCACAAACCCAAGATACG. It encodes CASSLPQTQDT. The complete CDR3 protein is CASSLPQTQDTQYF. The rearrangement joins TRBV5-1 to TRBJ2-3; D is uncertain. The read is 3 residues too short to cover the CDR3 end, so that end is filled in from the germline J gene. Germline lookup yields CDR1 SGHRS and CDR2 YFSETQ. CDR3 size: 14 residues. V was shortened by 4 bases and J by 5 bases, with 14 bases between the two germline ends.